These T cell receptor beta chains were read from a single sample in a study of T cell repertoires in cytomegalovirus infection. In TCRdb, the reads were re-called with MiXCR into one record per CDR3 protein. The sample lists 150,000 to 200,000 distinct CDR3 sequences; about 15% were seen once. Sequencing input: CD8+ T cells from PBMCs. All receptors come from a human donor in good health (CMV status not recorded). Some clones in this sample may be carry-over from other donors' samples. Each CDR3 is given with its conserved first and last residue. The order of the fields is V gene, J gene, clone size, D gene, CDR3 protein, CDR3 DNA. A D gene is named only where the DNA matches it firmly. Not all rows give a size; the values are once, few, many and, for expanded clones, a class.

v_gene: TRBV7-2
j_gene: TRBJ2-1
abundance: .
d_gene: .
CDR3aa: CASSLGLSQGGYNEQFF
CDR3nt: TGTGCCAGCAGCTTAGGATTAAGCCAGGGGGGCTACAATGAGCAGTTCTTC

v_gene: TRBV7-9
j_gene: TRBJ2-7
abundance: few
d_gene: .
CDR3aa: CASSLAGRSLSYEQYF
CDR3nt: TGTGCCAGCAGCTTAGCGGGTCGGTCACTAAGCTACGAGCAGTACTTC

v_gene: TRBV20-1
j_gene: TRBJ2-1
abundance: few
d_gene: TRBD2
CDR3aa: CSARTSGGAYNEQFF
CDR3nt: TGCAGTGCGCGGACTAGCGGGGGGGCCTACAATGAGCAGTTCTTC

v_gene: TRBV12-3/TRBV12-4
j_gene: TRBJ1-1
abundance: .
d_gene: .
CDR3aa: CASSMTNTEAFF
CDR3nt: TGTGCCAGCAGTATGACGAACACTGAAGCTTTCTTT

v_gene: TRBV4-1
j_gene: TRBJ1-1
abundance: .
d_gene: TRBD1
CDR3aa: CASSPLGTARRAFF
CDR3nt: TGCGCCAGCAGCCCGCTGGGGACAGCCCGGCGGGCTTTCTTT

v_gene: TRBV25-1
j_gene: TRBJ2-1
abundance: .
d_gene: .
CDR3aa: CASWGGSEQFF
CDR3nt: TGTGCCAGTTGGGGGGGCAGTGAGCAGTTCTTC

v_gene: TRBV6-1
j_gene: TRBJ1-6
abundance: .
d_gene: .
CDR3aa: CASRDQPSSPLHF
CDR3nt: TGTGCCAGCAGGGACCAGCCGTCGTCACCCCTCCACTTT

v_gene: TRBV15
j_gene: TRBJ2-1
abundance: .
d_gene: TRBD1
CDR3aa: CATSREGTGAYNEQFF
CDR3nt: TGTGCCACCAGCAGAGAGGGTACAGGGGCCTACAATGAGCAGTTCTTC

v_gene: TRBV4-1
j_gene: TRBJ2-2
abundance: few
d_gene: .
CDR3aa: CASSQGWLTSHAGELFF
CDR3nt: TGCGCCAGCAGCCAAGGATGGTTAACTTCCCACGCCGGGGAGCTGTTTTTT

v_gene: TRBV6-2/TRBV6-3
j_gene: TRBJ1-2
abundance: few
d_gene: .
CDR3aa: CASAWRGSINYGYTF
CDR3nt: TGTGCCAGCGCCTGGCGGGGCAGTATCAACTATGGCTACACCTTC

v_gene: TRBV7-8
j_gene: TRBJ2-5
abundance: .
d_gene: .
CDR3aa: CASSLTRLIGETQYF
CDR3nt: TGTGCCAGCAGCCTCACTCGCCTTATAGGAGAGACCCAGTACTTC

v_gene: TRBV3-1
j_gene: TRBJ1-4
abundance: .
d_gene: TRBD1
CDR3aa: CASSWADRANEKLFF
CDR3nt: TGTGCCAGCAGCTGGGCGGACAGGGCTAATGAAAAACTGTTTTTT

v_gene: TRBV2
j_gene: TRBJ1-2
abundance: few
d_gene: TRBD1
CDR3aa: CASRPGQGGTNYGYTF
CDR3nt: TGTGCCAGCAGACCCGGACAGGGGGGAACTAACTATGGCTACACCTTC

v_gene: TRBV6-2/TRBV6-3
j_gene: TRBJ2-7
abundance: .
d_gene: .
CDR3aa: CASSPSRTEQYF
CDR3nt: TGTGCCAGCAGTCCCTCCCGGACCGAGCAGTACTTC

v_gene: TRBV11-2
j_gene: TRBJ2-7
abundance: .
d_gene: .
CDR3aa: CASSLTLNEQYF
CDR3nt: TGTGCCAGCAGCTTGACTTTGAACGAGCAGTACTTC

v_gene: TRBV29-1
j_gene: TRBJ1-1
abundance: .
d_gene: .
CDR3aa: CSGRLGTEAFF
CDR3nt: TGCAGTGGGAGGCTGGGGACTGAAGCTTTCTTT

v_gene: TRBV4-3
j_gene: TRBJ2-3
abundance: .
d_gene: TRBD2
CDR3aa: CASSQDGGGITDTQYF
CDR3nt: TGCGCCAGCAGCCAAGACGGCGGGGGTATCACAGATACGCAGTATTTT

v_gene: TRBV7-8
j_gene: TRBJ2-3
abundance: .
d_gene: .
CDR3aa: CASSPSSGGADTQYF
CDR3nt: TGTGCCAGCAGCCCATCAAGTGGGGGGGCGGATACGCAGTATTTT

v_gene: TRBV12-3/TRBV12-4
j_gene: TRBJ1-5
abundance: .
d_gene: .
CDR3aa: CASSLGGLSNQPQHF
CDR3nt: TGTGCCAGCAGTTTAGGAGGGCTCAGCAATCAGCCCCAGCATTTT

v_gene: TRBV10-3
j_gene: TRBJ2-3
abundance: .
d_gene: .
CDR3aa: CAISEKGDTQYF
CDR3nt: TGTGCCATCAGTGAGAAGGGTGATACGCAGTATTTT

v_gene: TRBV11-2
j_gene: TRBJ2-3
abundance: .
d_gene: TRBD1
CDR3aa: CASSLDGTGADTQYF
CDR3nt: TGTGCCAGCAGCTTAGATGGGACAGGGGCCGATACGCAGTATTTT

v_gene: TRBV14
j_gene: TRBJ2-7
abundance: .
d_gene: .
CDR3aa: CASSPYTGHYEQYF
CDR3nt: TGTGCCAGCAGCCCTTACACGGGGCACTACGAGCAGTACTTC

v_gene: TRBV7-2
j_gene: TRBJ1-6
abundance: many
d_gene: .
CDR3aa: CASSLVAAGQSSYNSPLHF
CDR3nt: TGTGCCAGCAGCTTAGTCGCGGCAGGGCAAAGCTCCTATAATTCACCCCTCCACTTT

v_gene: TRBV6-5
j_gene: TRBJ1-2
abundance: few
d_gene: .
CDR3aa: CASIHEDGYTF
CDR3nt: TGTGCCAGCATACATGAAGATGGCTACACCTTC

v_gene: TRBV2
j_gene: TRBJ1-2
abundance: .
d_gene: .
CDR3aa: CASSEGGGYGYTF
CDR3nt: TGTGCCAGCAGTGAAGGAGGGGGATATGGCTACACCTTC

v_gene: TRBV28
j_gene: TRBJ1-1
abundance: many
d_gene: .
CDR3aa: CASSFSISGRNTEAFF
CDR3nt: TGTGCCAGCAGTTTTTCCATTAGCGGGAGAAACACTGAAGCTTTCTTT

v_gene: TRBV28
j_gene: TRBJ1-6
abundance: .
d_gene: TRBD1
CDR3aa: CASSGQGKGNSPLHF
CDR3nt: TGTGCCAGCAGTGGACAGGGAAAGGGTAATTCACCCCTCCACTTT

v_gene: TRBV7-2
j_gene: TRBJ2-4
abundance: many
d_gene: TRBD1
CDR3aa: CASSPSGQGGNIQYF
CDR3nt: TGTGCCAGCAGCCCAAGCGGACAGGGAGGAAACATTCAGTACTTC

v_gene: TRBV4-1
j_gene: TRBJ2-7
abundance: .
d_gene: .
CDR3aa: CASSRPDRPYEQYF
CDR3nt: TGCGCCAGCAGCCGGCCGGACCGCCCCTACGAGCAGTACTTC

v_gene: TRBV6-2/TRBV6-3
j_gene: TRBJ1-2
abundance: .
d_gene: TRBD1
CDR3aa: CARSYTPRDRTNYGYTF
CDR3nt: TGTGCCCGCAGTTACACCCCCCGGGACAGGACCAACTATGGCTACACCTTC

v_gene: TRBV11-2
j_gene: TRBJ2-3
abundance: .
d_gene: TRBD1
CDR3aa: CASSADRGTDTQYF
CDR3nt: TGTGCCAGCAGCGCGGACAGGGGTACAGATACGCAGTATTTT

v_gene: TRBV7-2
j_gene: TRBJ2-7
abundance: many
d_gene: .
CDR3aa: CASSLSTGTKSSYEQYF
CDR3nt: TGTGCCAGCAGCTTATCTACGGGGACAAAGAGCTCCTACGAGCAGTACTTC

v_gene: TRBV5-1
j_gene: TRBJ1-1
abundance: few
d_gene: TRBD1
CDR3aa: CASSTTGFNTEAFF
CDR3nt: TGCGCCAGCAGCACGACAGGGTTCAACACTGAAGCTTTCTTT

v_gene: TRBV7-3
j_gene: TRBJ2-7
abundance: few
d_gene: TRBD1
CDR3aa: CASSLHGTGTYEQYF
CDR3nt: TGTGCCAGCAGCTTACATGGGACAGGGACCTACGAGCAGTACTTC

v_gene: TRBV7-2
j_gene: TRBJ2-7
abundance: few
d_gene: .
CDR3aa: CASSLVSERTYEQYF
CDR3nt: TGTGCCAGCAGCTTAGTATCGGAAAGAACCTACGAGCAGTACTTC

v_gene: TRBV12-3/TRBV12-4
j_gene: TRBJ2-7
abundance: .
d_gene: .
CDR3aa: CASSPQRVNYEQYF
CDR3nt: TGTGCCAGCAGTCCCCAACGGGTAAACTACGAGCAGTACTTC

v_gene: TRBV27
j_gene: TRBJ1-1
abundance: .
d_gene: TRBD1
CDR3aa: CASMDRVSNTEAFF
CDR3nt: TGTGCCAGCATGGACAGGGTCTCGAACACTGAAGCTTTCTTT

v_gene: TRBV6-2/TRBV6-3
j_gene: TRBJ1-1
abundance: few
d_gene: .
CDR3aa: CASSYYRPQGLADTEAFF
CDR3nt: TGTGCCAGCAGTTACTACCGTCCCCAGGGTCTGGCTGACACTGAAGCTTTCTTT

v_gene: TRBV6-2/TRBV6-3
j_gene: TRBJ1-5
abundance: .
d_gene: .
CDR3aa: CASSYFRRQLYQPQHF
CDR3nt: TGTGCCAGCAGTTACTTTCGGAGGCAGTTATATCAGCCCCAGCATTTT